These T cell receptor beta chains were read from a single sample in a study of early T cells in non-severe SARS-CoV-2 infection. TCRdb used MiXCR to reprocess the 5' RACE reads, holding one entry per CDR3 protein. This sample carries tens of thousands of distinct CDR3 sequences, around 5% of them seen once, and the ten largest clones take over 20%. Sequences were obtained from whole blood. The receptor set was obtained from an adult who was a healthcare worker with PCR-confirmed SARS-CoV-2 infection or an uninfected control (not recorded which). CDR3s include the opening cysteine and the closing phenylalanine or tryptophan. The D gene is left open where the match is weak. A row's size may be missing; if present it is once, few, many or a size class.

d_gene	len	abundance	v_gene	j_gene	CDR3nt	CDR3aa
TRBD1	20	many	TRBV6-6	TRBJ1-4	TGTGCCAGCACCCTTACGTCAACTTTGGGACAGGGCGCAACTAATGAAAAACTGTTTTTT	CASTLTSTLGQGATNEKLFF
NA	11	many	TRBV18	TRBJ1-1	TGTGCCAGCTCATCTCGAGGGGGAGCTTTCTTT	CASSSRGGAFF
NA	14	many	TRBV12-3/TRBV12-4	TRBJ2-3	TGTGCCAGCACCTATTTCCAGGGCACAGATACGCAGTATTTT	CASTYFQGTDTQYF
TRBD2	13	few	TRBV7-2	TRBJ2-7	TGTGCCAGCAGCTCTAGCGGGAGTCTCGAGCAGTACTTC	CASSSSGSLEQYF
TRBD1	13	many	TRBV4-2	TRBJ1-2	TGTGCCAGCAGCGGACAGGATAACTATGGCTACACCTTC	CASSGQDNYGYTF
TRBD1	15	many	TRBV12-3/TRBV12-4	TRBJ2-2	TGTGCCAGCAGTCCGGGACAGGGGCTGGGCGGGGAGCTGTTTTTT	CASSPGQGLGGELFF
NA	16	many	TRBV5-4	TRBJ2-3	TGTGCCAGCAGCTTGGGGCGCGGTCTAAGGACAGATACGCAGTATTTT	CASSLGRGLRTDTQYF
NA	16	many	TRBV9	TRBJ2-2	TGTGCCAGCAGCTCAGACAGGTCGAAGGTCGGCGGGGAGCTGTTTTTT	CASSSDRSKVGGELFF
NA	15	NA	TRBV7-2	TRBJ2-1	TGTGCCAGCAGCACCTCGAGGGGGACTAACAATGAGCAGTTCTTC	CASSTSRGTNNEQFF
NA	11	many	TRBV12-3/TRBV12-4	TRBJ2-3	TGTGCCAGCAGCCCCACGAGTACGCAGTATTTT	CASSPTSTQYF
TRBD2	18	many	TRBV10-3	TRBJ2-1	TGTGCCATCAGTGAGTCCCCACTAGCGGCCATGAACTTCAATGAGCAGTTCTTC	CAISESPLAAMNFNEQFF
NA	13	NA	TRBV18	TRBJ1-1	TGTGCCAGCTCACTAGACAGTAACACTGAAGCTTTCTTT	CASSLDSNTEAFF
TRBD2	16	few	TRBV11-2	TRBJ2-3	TGTGCCAGCAGCCGTCGAGCGGGAGGGCCATCGAATACGCAGTATTTT	CASSRRAGGPSNTQYF
TRBD1	16	many	TRBV29-1	TRBJ1-1	TGCAGCGTTGGAACAGGGGAAGTTAATTTGGACACTGAAGCTTTCTTT	CSVGTGEVNLDTEAFF
NA	16	few	TRBV10-3	TRBJ1-6	TGTGCCATCCGGGACGGACTCGGCCCCTATAATTCACCCCTCCACTTT	CAIRDGLGPYNSPLHF
TRBD2	15	many	TRBV7-2	TRBJ2-5	TGTGCCAGCAGCTTAGGGCATAGCGGGGGTCAGACCCAGTACTTC	CASSLGHSGGQTQYF
TRBD2	14	many	TRBV2	TRBJ2-7	TGTGCCAGCAGTGAACGGGCGGGACTATACGAGCAGTACTTC	CASSERAGLYEQYF
NA	16	many	TRBV28	TRBJ2-7	TGTGCCAGCAGTTTCCCCTCTTTGGGCGGCTCCTACGAGCAGTACTTC	CASSFPSLGGSYEQYF
NA	15	many	TRBV7-9	TRBJ1-6	TGTGCCAGCAGCCCCGGACGGTTCTATAATTCACCCCTCCACTTT	CASSPGRFYNSPLHF
NA	13	NA	TRBV7-6	TRBJ1-1	TGTGCCAGCAGCCCAGGATTGAACACTGAAGCTTTCTTT	CASSPGLNTEAFF
TRBD2	15	many	TRBV28	TRBJ2-7	TGTGCCAGCAGCCGAGCGGGAGGGCCGCTTAGCGAGCAGTACTTC	CASSRAGGPLSEQYF